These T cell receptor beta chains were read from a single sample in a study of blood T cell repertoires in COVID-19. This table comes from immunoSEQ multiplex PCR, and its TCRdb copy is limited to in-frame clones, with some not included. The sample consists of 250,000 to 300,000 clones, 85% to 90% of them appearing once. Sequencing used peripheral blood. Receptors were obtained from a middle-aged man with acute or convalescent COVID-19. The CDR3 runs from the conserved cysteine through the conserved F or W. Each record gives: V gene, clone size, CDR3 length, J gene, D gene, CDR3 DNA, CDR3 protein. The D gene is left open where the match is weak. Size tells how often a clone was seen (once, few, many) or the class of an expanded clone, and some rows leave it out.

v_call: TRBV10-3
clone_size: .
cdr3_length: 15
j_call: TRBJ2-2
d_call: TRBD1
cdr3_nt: TGTGCCATCATGGGGACAGGTCAAAGCACCGGGGAGCTGTTTTTT
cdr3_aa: CAIMGTGQSTGELFF

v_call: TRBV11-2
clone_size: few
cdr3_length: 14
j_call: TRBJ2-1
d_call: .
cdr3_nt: TGTGCCAGCAGCTCTGGGGGGGGGCGCGATGAGCAGTTCTTC
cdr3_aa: CASSSGGGRDEQFF

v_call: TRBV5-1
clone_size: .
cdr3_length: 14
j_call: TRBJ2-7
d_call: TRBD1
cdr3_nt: TGCGCCAGCAGCTTGTATGGGACAGCCTACGAGCAGTACTTC
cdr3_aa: CASSLYGTAYEQYF

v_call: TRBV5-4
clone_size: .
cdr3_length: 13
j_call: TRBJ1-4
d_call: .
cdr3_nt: TGTGCCAGCAGCCGCGGACAGAATGAAAAACTGTTTTTT
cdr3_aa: CASSRGQNEKLFF

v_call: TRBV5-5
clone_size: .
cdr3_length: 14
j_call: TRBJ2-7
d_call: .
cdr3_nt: TGTGCCAGCAGCTTCTTTGACAGGCCCTACGAGCAGTACTTC
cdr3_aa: CASSFFDRPYEQYF

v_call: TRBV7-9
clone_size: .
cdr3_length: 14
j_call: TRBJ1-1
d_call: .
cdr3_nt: TGTGCCAGCAGCTTAAGACAGGCCGACACTGAAGCTTTCTTT
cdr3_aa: CASSLRQADTEAFF

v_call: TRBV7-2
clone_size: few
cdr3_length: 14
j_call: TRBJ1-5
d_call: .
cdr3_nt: TGTGCCAGCAGCTTATCCGGGGGTTATCAGCCCCAGCATTTT
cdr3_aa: CASSLSGGYQPQHF

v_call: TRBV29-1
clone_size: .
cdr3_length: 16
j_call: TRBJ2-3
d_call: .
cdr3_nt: TGCAGCGGAGTTGTTCGGGGGGCTGTTCAGACAGATACGCAGTATTTT
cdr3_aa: CSGVVRGAVQTDTQYF

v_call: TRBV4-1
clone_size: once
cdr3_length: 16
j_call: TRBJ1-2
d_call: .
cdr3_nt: TGCGCCAGCAGCCCAGATAGGACATTACCTAACTATGGCTACACCTTC
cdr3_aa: CASSPDRTLPNYGYTF

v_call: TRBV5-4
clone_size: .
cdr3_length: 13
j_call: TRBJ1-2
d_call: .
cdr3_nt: TGTGCCAGCAGCATAAACAGGAATGGGGGCTACACCTTC
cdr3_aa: CASSINRNGGYTF

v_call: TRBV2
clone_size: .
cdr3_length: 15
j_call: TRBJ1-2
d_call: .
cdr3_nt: TGTGCCAGCAGTGCTTCTGGGGGCGCAGATAATGGCTACACCTTC
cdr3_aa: CASSASGGADNGYTF

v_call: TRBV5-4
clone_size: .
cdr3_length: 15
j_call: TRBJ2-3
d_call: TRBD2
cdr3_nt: TGTGCCAGCAGCTGGGGGACTAGCGGGGGAGGTACGCAGTATTTT
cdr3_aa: CASSWGTSGGGTQYF

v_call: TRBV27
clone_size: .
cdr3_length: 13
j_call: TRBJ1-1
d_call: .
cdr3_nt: TGTGCCAGCAGTTTCTTGACACACCCCGAAGCTTTCTTT
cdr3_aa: CASSFLTHPEAFF

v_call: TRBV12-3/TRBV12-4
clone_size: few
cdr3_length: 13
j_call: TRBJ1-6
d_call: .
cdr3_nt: TGTGCCAGCAGTTTGTTCGCCGGTTCACCCCTCCACTTT
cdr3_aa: CASSLFAGSPLHF

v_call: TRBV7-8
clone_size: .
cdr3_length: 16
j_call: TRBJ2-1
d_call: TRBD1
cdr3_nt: TGTGCCAGCAGCTCATCCGGGACAGGGGGCAGGGATGAGCAGTTCTTC
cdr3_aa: CASSSSGTGGRDEQFF

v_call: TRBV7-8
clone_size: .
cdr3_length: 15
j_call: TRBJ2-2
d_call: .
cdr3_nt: TGTGCCAGCACCGGACTGGCGATTGCCACCGGGGAGCTGTTTTTT
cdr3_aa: CASTGLAIATGELFF

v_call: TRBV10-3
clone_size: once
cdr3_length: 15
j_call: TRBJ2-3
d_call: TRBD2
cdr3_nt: TGTGCCATCAGTGAGGGGGCGGGGGGGCCAGATACGCAGTATTTT
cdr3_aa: CAISEGAGGPDTQYF

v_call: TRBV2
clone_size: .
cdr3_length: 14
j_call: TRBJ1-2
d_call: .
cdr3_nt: TGTGCCAGCTCCTACTTGGGGGCTAAAAATGGCTACACCTTC
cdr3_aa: CASSYLGAKNGYTF

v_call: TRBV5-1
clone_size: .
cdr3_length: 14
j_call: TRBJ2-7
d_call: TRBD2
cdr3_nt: TGCGCCAGCAGCTTGGACGTAACGGGGGGCGAGCAGTACTTC
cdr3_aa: CASSLDVTGGEQYF

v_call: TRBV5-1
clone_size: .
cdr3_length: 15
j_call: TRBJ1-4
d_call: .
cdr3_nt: TGCGCCAGCAGCCCCCGGGGAGGGGAAGGTGAAAAACTGTTTTTT
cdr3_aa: CASSPRGGEGEKLFF

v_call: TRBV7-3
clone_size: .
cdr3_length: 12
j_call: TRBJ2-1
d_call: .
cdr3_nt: TGTGCCAGCAGCGCAGGGCTGAATGAGCAGTTCTTC
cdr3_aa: CASSAGLNEQFF

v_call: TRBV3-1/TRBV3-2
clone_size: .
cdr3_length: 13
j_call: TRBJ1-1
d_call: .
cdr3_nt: TGTGCCAGCAGCCGGCGGGCGGAGACTGAAGCTTTCTTT
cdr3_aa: CASSRRAETEAFF

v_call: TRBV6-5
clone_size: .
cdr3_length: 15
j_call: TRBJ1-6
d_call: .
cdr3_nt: TGTGCCAGCAGTTGGGGCGGTTTGGGTAATTCACCCCTCCACTTT
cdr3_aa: CASSWGGLGNSPLHF

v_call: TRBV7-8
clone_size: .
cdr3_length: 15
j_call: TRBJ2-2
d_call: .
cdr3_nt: TGTGCCAGCAGCCGTTCGACCTCGGGGACCGGGGAGCTGTTTTTT
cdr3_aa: CASSRSTSGTGELFF

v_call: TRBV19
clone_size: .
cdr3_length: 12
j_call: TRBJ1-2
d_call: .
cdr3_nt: TGTGCCAGTAGTCCTTCGTCCTATGGCTACACCTTC
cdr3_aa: CASSPSSYGYTF

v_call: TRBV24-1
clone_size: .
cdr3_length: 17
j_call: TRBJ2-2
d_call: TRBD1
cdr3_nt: TGTGCCACCAGTGATCGGGACAGGGGAGTACGCACCGGGGAGCTGTTTTTT
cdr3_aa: CATSDRDRGVRTGELFF

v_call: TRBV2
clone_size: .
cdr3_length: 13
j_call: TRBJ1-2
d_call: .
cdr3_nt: TGTGCCAGCAGTGAAGTCAGGGCCTATGGCTACACCTTC
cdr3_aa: CASSEVRAYGYTF

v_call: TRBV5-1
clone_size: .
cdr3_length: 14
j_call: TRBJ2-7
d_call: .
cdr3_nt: TGCGCCAGCAGCTTGGCCGGGGGTACTTACGAGCAGTACTTC
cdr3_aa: CASSLAGGTYEQYF

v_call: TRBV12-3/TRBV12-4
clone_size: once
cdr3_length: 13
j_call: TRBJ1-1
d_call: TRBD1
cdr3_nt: TGTGCCAGCAGTCAAAACCGACAGGGAGCAGCTTTCTTT
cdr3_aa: CASSQNRQGAAFF

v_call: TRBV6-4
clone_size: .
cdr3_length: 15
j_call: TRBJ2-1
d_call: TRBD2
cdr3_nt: TGTGCCAGCAGTGAGTGGAGCGGGGGGTACAATGAGCAGTTCTTC
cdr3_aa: CASSEWSGGYNEQFF

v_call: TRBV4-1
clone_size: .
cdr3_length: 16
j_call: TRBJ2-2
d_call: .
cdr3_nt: TGCGCCAGCAGCCAAGACGGCGGGGCCTACACCGGGGAGCTGTTTTTT
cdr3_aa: CASSQDGGAYTGELFF

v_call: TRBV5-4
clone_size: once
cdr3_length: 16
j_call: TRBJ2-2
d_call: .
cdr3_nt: TGTGCCAGCAGCTTAAGTCTTTTCAGGGGGGCCGGGGAGCTGTTTTTT
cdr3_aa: CASSLSLFRGAGELFF

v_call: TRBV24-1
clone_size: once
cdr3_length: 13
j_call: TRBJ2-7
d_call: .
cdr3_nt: TGTGCCACCAGTCAATGGGGCATCTACGAGCAGTACTTC
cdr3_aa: CATSQWGIYEQYF

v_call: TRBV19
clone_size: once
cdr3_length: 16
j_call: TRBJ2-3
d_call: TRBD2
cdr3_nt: TGTGCCAGTAGTATAGCAAGGCGGGGGGGCCTAGGGACGCAGTATTTT
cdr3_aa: CASSIARRGGLGTQYF

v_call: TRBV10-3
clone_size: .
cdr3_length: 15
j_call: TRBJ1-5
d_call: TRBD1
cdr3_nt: TGTGCCATCAGTAGCGGACAGGGGGAGAAGGAGCCCCAGCATTTT
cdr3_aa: CAISSGQGEKEPQHF

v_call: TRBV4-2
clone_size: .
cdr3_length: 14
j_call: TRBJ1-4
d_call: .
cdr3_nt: TGTGCCAGCAGCCAAGCGGGGGGTGGGGGAAAACTGTTTTTT
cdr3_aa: CASSQAGGGGKLFF

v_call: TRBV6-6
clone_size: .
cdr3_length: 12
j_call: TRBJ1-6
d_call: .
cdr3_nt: TGTGCCAGCATCGGTCCATCCTCACCCCTCCACTTT
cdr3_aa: CASIGPSSPLHF

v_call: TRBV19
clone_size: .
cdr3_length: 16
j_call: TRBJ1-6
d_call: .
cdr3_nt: TGTGCCAGTAGTACCAGACAGGATGAAAAAAATTCACCCCTCCACTTT
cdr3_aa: CASSTRQDEKNSPLHF

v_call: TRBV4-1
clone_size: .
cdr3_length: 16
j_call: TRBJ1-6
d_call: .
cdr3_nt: TGCGCCAGCAGCCAAGAGCTGAGCTCCTATAATTCACCCCTCCACTTT
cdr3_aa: CASSQELSSYNSPLHF

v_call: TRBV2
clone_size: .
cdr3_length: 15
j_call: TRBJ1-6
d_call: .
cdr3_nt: TGTGCCAGCAGTGAAGATACAGGGCGAGTTTCACCCCTCCACTTT
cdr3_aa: CASSEDTGRVSPLHF

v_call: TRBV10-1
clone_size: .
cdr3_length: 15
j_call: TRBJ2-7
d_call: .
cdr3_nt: TGCGCCAGCAGTGGATTCCGGGACCAAGGGGGCGAGCAGTACTTC
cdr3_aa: CASSGFRDQGGEQYF

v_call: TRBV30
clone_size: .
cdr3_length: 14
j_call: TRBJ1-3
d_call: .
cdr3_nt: TGTGCCTGGACCTCATTGACTAGAGGAAACACCATATATTTT
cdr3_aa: CAWTSLTRGNTIYF

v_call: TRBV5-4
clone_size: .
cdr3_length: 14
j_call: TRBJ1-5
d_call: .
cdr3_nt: TGTGCCAGCAGCCTCAAAGGGGACAATCAGCCCCAGCATTTT
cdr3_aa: CASSLKGDNQPQHF

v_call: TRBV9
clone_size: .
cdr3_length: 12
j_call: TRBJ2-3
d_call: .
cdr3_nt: TGTGCCAGCAGCGTAGACGGGAAGACGCAGTATTTT
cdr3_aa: CASSVDGKTQYF

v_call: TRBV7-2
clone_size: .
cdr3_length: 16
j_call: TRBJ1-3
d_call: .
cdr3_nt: TGTGCCAGCAGCTTAGCCCATCGGGGAGATGGAAACACCATATATTTT
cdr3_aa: CASSLAHRGDGNTIYF

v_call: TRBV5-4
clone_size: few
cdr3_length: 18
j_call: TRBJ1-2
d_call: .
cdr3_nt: TGTGCCAGCAGCCTTATTCGCCAAGGAGTATCGGAGGACTATGGCTACACCTTC
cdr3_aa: CASSLIRQGVSEDYGYTF

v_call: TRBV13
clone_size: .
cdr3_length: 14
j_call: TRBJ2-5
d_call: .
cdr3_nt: TGTGCCAGCAGCTCCTACAGATTCCAAGAGACCCAGTACTTC
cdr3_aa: CASSSYRFQETQYF

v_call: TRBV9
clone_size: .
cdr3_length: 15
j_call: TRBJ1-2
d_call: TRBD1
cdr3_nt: TGTGCCAGCAGCGGGAGGCAGGGGGCCAACTATGGCTACACCTTC
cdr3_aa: CASSGRQGANYGYTF

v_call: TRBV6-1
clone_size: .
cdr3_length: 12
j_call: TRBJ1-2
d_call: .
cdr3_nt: TGTGCCAGCAGTGATATTAAGAGGGGGTACACCTTC
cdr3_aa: CASSDIKRGYTF

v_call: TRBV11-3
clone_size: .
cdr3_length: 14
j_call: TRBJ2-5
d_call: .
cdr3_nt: TGTGCCAGCAGCCGGTATGGTGATCGAGAGACCCAGTACTTC
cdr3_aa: CASSRYGDRETQYF

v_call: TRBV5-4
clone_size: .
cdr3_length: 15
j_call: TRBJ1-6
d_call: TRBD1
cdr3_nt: TGTGCCAGCAGCCCGCAGACAGGGATTAATTCACCCCTCCACTTT
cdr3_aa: CASSPQTGINSPLHF